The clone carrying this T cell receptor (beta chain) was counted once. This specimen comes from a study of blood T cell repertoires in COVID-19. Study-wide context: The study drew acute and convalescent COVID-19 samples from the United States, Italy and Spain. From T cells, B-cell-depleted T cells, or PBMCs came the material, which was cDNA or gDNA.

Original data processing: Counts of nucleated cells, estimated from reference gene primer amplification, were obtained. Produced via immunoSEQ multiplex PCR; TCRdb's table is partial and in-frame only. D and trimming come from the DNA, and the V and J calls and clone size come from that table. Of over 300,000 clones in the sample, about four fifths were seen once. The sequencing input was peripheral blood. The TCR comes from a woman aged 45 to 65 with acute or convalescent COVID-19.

In nucleotides, the CDR3 is TGTGCCAGCAGCCACAAAGAACTGTTTTTT. This sequence encodes CASSHKELFF. The V call is TRBV6-5, the J call TRBJ1-4; no clear D. CDR1 and CDR2 (germline): MNHEY, SVGAGI. The CDR3 is 10 residues long. Trimming removed 6 bases at V and 12 bases at J, with 8 bases between.